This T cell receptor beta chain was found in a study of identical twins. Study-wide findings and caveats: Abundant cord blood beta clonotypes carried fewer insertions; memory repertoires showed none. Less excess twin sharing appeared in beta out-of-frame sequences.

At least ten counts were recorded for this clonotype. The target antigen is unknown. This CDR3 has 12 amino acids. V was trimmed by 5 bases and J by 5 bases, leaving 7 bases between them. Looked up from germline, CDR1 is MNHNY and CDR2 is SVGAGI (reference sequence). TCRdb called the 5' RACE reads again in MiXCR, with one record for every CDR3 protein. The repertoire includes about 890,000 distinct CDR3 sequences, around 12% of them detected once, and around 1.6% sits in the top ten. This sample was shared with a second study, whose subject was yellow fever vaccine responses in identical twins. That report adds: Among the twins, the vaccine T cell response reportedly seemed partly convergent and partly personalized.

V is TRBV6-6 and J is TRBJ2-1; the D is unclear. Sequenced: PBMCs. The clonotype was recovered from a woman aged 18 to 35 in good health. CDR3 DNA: TGTGCCAGCAGTACCGGAGACAATGAGCAGTTCTTC. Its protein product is CASSTGDNEQFF.